A single sample gave rise to the 17 T cell receptor beta chains below, sequenced in a study of blood T cells in healthy people across ages. For the second PCR, which ran for about 6 to 11 cycles, a sample-barcoded 5' primer and a J-beta primer mix were used. TCRdb passed the 5' RACE reads through MiXCR, listing each CDR3 protein once. This table holds about 900,000 distinct CDR3 sequences, about 62% found once. Sequencing was carried out using blood. The receptors were sampled from a man aged 25-45 years in good health.

This clonotype appeared a few times. V usage is TRBV28 and J usage is TRBJ2-1, with a weak D call TRBD1 (5 bases). Trimming left V 1 base short and J 9 bases short, with 13 bases between. From germline, CDR1 is MDHEN and CDR2 SYDVKM. The CDR3 covers 14 residues. CDR3 DNA: TGTGCCAGCAGTTTATTGTCAGGGAAGGGTGAGCAGTTCTTC. Its protein is CASSLLSGKGEQFF.

V usage is TRBV4-3 and J usage is TRBJ2-1; 15 nucleotides line up with TRBD2. Germline CDR1 LGHNA, CDR2 YSLEER. The CDR3 length is 16 residues. The trim removed 5 bases at V and 7 bases at J, leaving 6 bases unmatched. DNA for the CDR3: TGCGCCAGCAGCGACGGACTAGCGGGGGGGCTGAATGAGCAGTTCTTC. Translating it yields CASSDGLAGGLNEQFF.

V usage is TRBV6-5 and J usage is TRBJ1-6, with 7 bases matching TRBD1. V was pared by 0 bases and J by 9 bases, with 5 bases of the junction left unmatched. CDR3 length: 15 amino acids. The germline CDR1 and CDR2 sequences are MNHEY and SVGAGI. The CDR3 DNA reads as TGTGCCAGCAGTTACTCGACAGGGTTGAGTTCACCCCTCCACTTT. Its protein product is CASSYSTGLSSPLHF.

The table lists this clonotype with a few counts. The chain uses TRBV5-1 and TRBJ1-2; tentative D call: TRBD1 (5 bases). This CDR3 has 15 residues. The V gene's germline CDR1 is SGHRS and CDR2 YFSETQ. The V and J ends lost 0 bases and 1 base respectively, with 10 bases between them. In nucleotides, the CDR3 is TGCGCCAGCAGCTTGGTGCAGGGCCATAACTATGGCTACACCTTC. Its translation is CASSLVQGHNYGYTF.

This clonotype came up many times. The J gene is TRBJ2-3, the V gene TRBV5-1, with a weak D call TRBD1 (6 bases). The CDR3 runs to 15 residues. Germline CDR1 SGHRS, CDR2 YFSETQ. Trimming removed 0 bases from V and 2 bases from J, with 10 bases in between. The CDR3 loop reads CASSLAGGPTDTQYF. The CDR3 DNA sequence: TGCGCCAGCAGCTTGGCTGGGGGCCCCACAGATACGCAGTATTTT.

The CDR3 loop reads CASSQDLKSPLHF. The CDR3 DNA is TGTGCCAGCAGCCAAGATCTGAAGTCACCCCTCCACTTT. V usage is TRBV3-1 and J usage is TRBJ1-6; no definite D call. The V end lost 0 bases, the J end lost 10 bases, and 7 bases lay between the germline ends. Germline CDR1 LGHDT, CDR2 YNNKEL (reference sequence). This CDR3 comprises 13 residues.

This clonotype has just a few counts. The rearrangement joins TRBV15 to TRBJ2-7, with 8 nucleotides matching TRBD2. Germline V gene data show CDR1 as LNHNV and CDR2 as YYDKDF (reference sequence). V shed 0 bases, J shed 1 base, and the junction held 5 bases outside the gene matches. The CDR3 is 16 residues long. In nucleotides, the CDR3 is TGTGCCACCAGCAGAGAAACAGGCGGGGGGTCCTACGAGCAGTACTTC. This codes for CATSRETGGGSYEQYF.

The chain combines TRBV7-2 with TRBJ2-2; D may be TRBD1 (8 bases). Germline V gene data show CDR1 as SGHTA and CDR2 as FQGNSA. Trimming took 5 bases from V and 4 from J, leaving 17 bases between them. The CDR3 extends over 16 amino acids. DNA of the CDR3: TGTGCCAGCAGCCTCGAAACAGGGGGGGGCACCGGGGAGCTGTTTTTT. It codes for CASSLETGGGTGELFF.

This clonotype has just a few counts. The chain carries TRBV3-1 and TRBJ2-4, with D unclear. The CDR3 is 15 residues long. The V and J ends lost 3 bases and 0 bases respectively, with 9 bases between them. Germline values: CDR1 LGHDT, CDR2 YNNKEL (reference sequence). This CDR3 is CASSHSDAAKNIQYF. CDR3 bases: TGTGCCAGCAGCCACTCCGACGCAGCCAAAAACATTCAGTACTTC.

V usage is TRBV28 and J usage is TRBJ2-5, with 9 nucleotides matching TRBD2. The trim removed 6 bases at V and 1 base at J, leaving 6 bases unmatched. The CDR3 consists of 15 residues. Germline loops: CDR1 MDHEN, CDR2 SYDVKM. In DNA, the CDR3 is TGTGCCAGCAGCCCGAGCGGGGGGCCCCAAGAGACCCAGTACTTC. Translated: CASSPSGGPQETQYF.

This chain joins TRBV28 and TRBJ2-1; D tentatively reads TRBD1 or TRBD2 (5 bases each). The CDR3 runs to 11 residues. The V gene lost 6 bases and the J gene lost 14 bases, with 14 bases spanning the gap. Germline CDR1 is MDHEN and CDR2 is SYDVKM. The CDR3 protein is CASRRDGLEFF. CDR3 bases: TGTGCCAGCAGACGGGACGGTTTAGAGTTCTTC.

The chain has TRBV7-3 and TRBJ1-5; D unresolved. Germline-derived CDR1 and CDR2 are SGHTA and FQGTGA. V lost 0 bases and J 7 bases, leaving 10 bases between the germline ends. The CDR3 spans 14 residues. The CDR3 DNA is TGTGCCAGCAGCTTAACGGAAAGGAACCAGCCCCAGCATTTT. Its translation: CASSLTERNQPQHF.

This clonotype has just a few counts. This sequence joins TRBV5-1 and TRBJ1-2; D call uncertain. The germline CDR1 and CDR2 sequences are SGHRS and YFSETQ. V lost 4 bases, J lost 6 bases, and 16 bases lay in between. The CDR3 covers 14 residues. CDR3 bases: TGCGCCAGCAGCCCATTCTTGGGCGGTAATGGCTACACCTTC. It encodes CASSPFLGGNGYTF. The full variable domain, with the rest looked up from reference TRBV5-1 and TRBJ1-2, is KAGVTQTPRYLIKTRGQQVTLSCSPISGHRSVSWYQQTPGQGLQFLFEYFSETQRNKGNFPGRFSGRQFSNSRSEMNVSTLELGDSALYLCASSPFLGGNGYTFGSGTRLTVV.

The rearrangement links TRBV5-1 to TRBJ2-1; D possibly matches TRBD1 or TRBD2 (5 bases each). The CDR3 has 13 residues. CDR1 is SGHRS, CDR2 YFSETQ, per germline. V shed 4 bases and J shed 10 bases, with 15 bases lying between them. The CDR3 here is CASSPTGAGEQFF. The DNA of the CDR3 is TGCGCCAGCAGCCCAACCGGGGCTGGGGAGCAGTTCTTC. Supplemented by reference TRBV5-1 and TRBJ2-1, the full variable domain reads KAGVTQTPRYLIKTRGQQVTLSCSPISGHRSVSWYQQTPGQGLQFLFEYFSETQRNKGNFPGRFSGRQFSNSRSEMNVSTLELGDSALYLCASSPTGAGEQFFGPGTRLTVL.

The rearrangement joins TRBV7-3 to TRBJ2-5; D is possibly TRBD2 (5 bases). Trimming took 3 bases from V and 5 from J, leaving 16 bases between them. Germline values: CDR1 SGHTA, CDR2 FQGTGA. CDR3 length: 15 amino acids. The CDR3 DNA follows: TGTGCCAGCAGCTTGGGAGTAGCGTCAGGCGAGACCCAGTACTTC. It codes for CASSLGVASGETQYF.

The chain combines TRBV4-3 with TRBJ1-4, with a weak D call TRBD1 (6 bases). Germline CDR1 and CDR2: LGHNA and YSLEER. The CDR3 length is 15 residues. Trimming left V 4 bases short and J 8 bases short, with 17 bases between. CDR3 in DNA: TGCGCCAGCAGCCCAATGGGGGCTGGGATGGAAAAACTGTTTTTT. Protein product: CASSPMGAGMEKLFF.

For this clonotype: One junction end does not reproduce the germline sequence, and a read error may be involved. This chain joins TRBV4-2 and TRBJ1-2; TRBD1 aligns across 9 bases. Germline assignment: CDR1 LGHNA and CDR2 YNFKEQ. The CDR3 covers 15 residues. The DNA of the CDR3 is TGTGCCAGCAGCCAAACACGACAGGGGGGTCATGGCTGCACCTTC. It codes for CASSQTRQGGHGCTF.